The 16 T cell receptor beta chains presented below share a single source sample, sequenced in a study of blood T cell repertoires in COVID-19. The data were produced by immunoSEQ multiplex PCR, yet TCRdb's version contains in-frame clones alone and is incomplete. The table lists under 100,000 clones, 70% to 90% of them singletons, with around 3% in the top ten. Sequencing was carried out using peripheral blood. These receptor sequences come from a man aged 45-65 years with acute or convalescent COVID-19.

This clone was recorded only once. The chain combines TRBV29-1 with TRBJ2-7; a possible D gene is TRBD1 (6 bases). This CDR3 spans 15 amino acids. The germline V gene encodes CDR1 SQVTM and CDR2 ANQGSEA. The V end was cut by 1 base, the J end by 2 bases, with 15 bases between. The DNA for the CDR3 is TGCAGCGTTGAAGCCCCGACAGGATTAGCCTACGAGCAGTACTTC. Translating it yields CSVEAPTGLAYEQYF.

The CDR3 DNA is TGTGCCAGTAGTAAAGGCAGGGCCTACGAGCAGTACTTC. Its translation is CASSKGRAYEQYF. The chain recombines TRBV19 with TRBJ2-7; TRBD1 is a possible D gene (5 bases). The germline V gene encodes CDR1 LNHDA and CDR2 SQIVND (reference sequence). The CDR3 length is 13 residues. Trimming shortened V by 4 bases and J by 2 bases, and 9 bases separated the two germline ends.

The chain carries TRBV27 and TRBJ2-7, with 12 bases lining up with TRBD2. Germline CDR1 reads MNHEY; CDR2 reads SMNVEV (reference sequence). Trimming cost V 3 bases and J 4 bases; bases outside gene matches: 4. The CDR3 is made up of 15 amino acids. CDR3 sequence: CASSLASGGVYEQYF. The CDR3 DNA is TGTGCCAGCAGTTTGGCTAGCGGGGGGGTTTACGAGCAGTACTTC.

The rearrangement uses TRBV7-8 and TRBJ1-4; 9 bases match TRBD1. Germline trimming cut 5 bases from V and 8 bases from J; bases unmatched to any gene: 6. CDR3 length: 14 residues. Germline CDR1 SGHVS, CDR2 FQNEAQ. The CDR3 sequence: CASSRDRGEEKLFF. The CDR3 DNA follows: TGTGCCAGCAGCCGAGACAGGGGGGAGGAAAAACTGTTTTTT.

This clone was detected only once. The V call is TRBV5-1, the J call TRBJ2-7, with TRBD1 matching over 8 bases. The CDR3 is 13 amino acids. Per the germline V gene, CDR1 is SGHRS and CDR2 is YFSETQ. The ends lost 4 bases at V and 6 bases at J; junction bases unmatched: 6. CDR3: CASSPSDRAEQYF. CDR3 DNA: TGCGCCAGCAGCCCCTCGGACAGGGCCGAGCAGTACTTC.

The chain links TRBV7-6 to TRBJ1-1, with D unclear. The CDR3 is 15 residues long. CDR1 is SGHVS, CDR2 FNYEAQ, per germline. V lost 5 bases and J lost 0, with 13 bases in between. CDR3 coding DNA: TGTGCCAGCAGCCCTCAGACGGGAATGAACACTGAAGCTTTCTTT. Translating gives CASSPQTGMNTEAFF.

This chain uses TRBV29-1 with TRBJ2-2, with 8 bases that match TRBD2. This CDR3 has 14 amino acids. CDR1 and CDR2 (germline): SQVTM, ANQGSEA. The J segment lost 4 bases and the V segment lost 4 bases, leaving 5 bases of the junction unmatched. This CDR3 reads CSVVGGAVTGELFF. CDR3 DNA: TGCAGCGTTGTCGGGGGGGCCGTCACCGGGGAGCTGTTTTTT.

The DNA for the CDR3 is TGTGCCAGCTCGTCCGACAGGGAGACAGATACGCAGTATTTT. Protein: CASSSDRETDTQYF. The rearrangement joins TRBV18 to TRBJ2-3; 7 bases map to TRBD1. This CDR3 contains 14 residues. Per germline, CDR1 KGHSH and CDR2 LQKENI. With 6 bases clipped from V and 3 bases from J, the junction kept 6 bases outside the gene matches.

This clone was seen a single time. The CDR3 DNA follows: TGTGCCAGCAGCTTAGAATCCGGGACTAGCGGGAGCTCCAGCACAGATACGCAGTATTTT. Translating gives CASSLESGTSGSSSTDTQYF. The chain links TRBV11-2 to TRBJ2-3, with TRBD2 matching 14 bases. Trimming removed 0 bases from V and 0 bases from J; junction bases left unmatched: 8. Looked up from germline, CDR1 is SGHAT and CDR2 is FQNNGV. There are 20 residues in the CDR3. The whole variable domain, filled in from reference TRBV11-2 and TRBJ2-3, reads EAGVAQSPRYKIIEKRQSVAFWCNPISGHATLYWYQQILGQGPKLLIQFQNNGVVDDSQLPKDRFSAERLKGVDSTLKIQPAKLEDSAVYLCASSLESGTSGSSSTDTQYFGPGTRLTVL.

The table lists this clone with a count of one. The rearrangement joins TRBV5-1 to TRBJ2-7, with D perhaps TRBD2 (6 bases). The V gene's germline CDR1 is SGHRS and CDR2 YFSETQ. Trimming shortened V by 4 bases and J by 5 bases, and 19 bases separated the two germline ends. The CDR3 length is 15 residues. The CDR3 loop reads CASSEGTLGVHEQYF. For the CDR3, the DNA is TGCGCCAGCAGCGAAGGGACTTTGGGGGTCCACGAGCAGTACTTC.

This chain connects TRBV7-9 to TRBJ1-4; 8 positions agree with TRBD1. The CDR3 runs 15 residues. Germline CDR1 reads SEHNR; CDR2 reads FQNEAQ (reference sequence). V was clipped by 6 bases and J by 5 bases; unmatched bases: 8. The CDR3 protein is CASSNRGGKNEKLFF. CDR3 sequence (DNA): TGTGCCAGCAGTAACAGGGGGGGAAAGAATGAAAAACTGTTTTTT.

The genes are TRBV19 and TRBJ2-5; D gene uncertain. The CDR3 is 14 residues long. V was clipped by 5 bases and J by 5 bases, with 15 bases between them. The germline V gene has CDR1 LNHDA and CDR2 SQIVND (reference sequence). This chain's CDR3 is CASSLSWVGETQYF. CDR3 coding DNA: TGTGCCAGTAGTCTTTCTTGGGTCGGGGAGACCCAGTACTTC. The full variable domain, its missing parts supplied by reference TRBV19 and TRBJ2-5, is DGGITQSPKYLFRKEGQNVTLSCEQNLNHDAMYWYRQDPGQGLRLIYYSQIVNDFQKGDIAEGYSVSREKKESFPLTVTSAQKNPTAFYLCASSLSWVGETQYFGPGTRLLVL.

Written as DNA, the CDR3 is TGTGCCAGCAGCGTCAATAGCGGGGGGGAGACCCAGTACTTC. It specifies CASSVNSGGETQYF. The chain combines TRBV9 with TRBJ2-5, with 10 nucleotides matching TRBD2. V trimming: 2 bases; J trimming: 5 bases; junction bases outside the gene matches: 3. Germline-derived CDR1 and CDR2 are SGDLS and YYNGEE. The length of the CDR3 is 14 residues. Full variable domain (outside the CDR3, taken from reference TRBV9 and TRBJ2-5): DSGVTQTPKHLITATGQRVTLRCSPRSGDLSVYWYQQSLDQGLQFLIQYYNGEERAKGNILERFSAQQFPDLHSELNLSSLELGDSALYFCASSVNSGGETQYFGPGTRLLVL.

In its sample, this clone was seen once. The chain recombines TRBV3-1 (or the pseudogene TRBV3-2) with TRBJ1-2, with 10 bases that match TRBD1. Germline trimming cut 3 bases from V and 5 bases from J; bases unmatched to any gene: 3. The CDR3 runs 14 residues. CDR1 and CDR2 (germline): LGHDT, YNNKEL (reference sequence). The CDR3 DNA reads TGTGCCAGCAGCCAGGGGGACAGGGGATATGGCTACACCTTC. Translation gives CASSQGDRGYGYTF.

The chain joins TRBV4-3 to TRBJ2-7; perhaps TRBD1 as D (5 bases). CDR3 length: 16 amino acids. Germline values: CDR1 LGHNA, CDR2 YSLEER. Trimming took off 1 base at V and 3 bases at J, with 16 bases between the two ends. CDR3 nucleotide sequence: TGCGCCAGCAGCCAAGTCGTAGGGGCTTTTTTCTACGAGCAGTACTTC. This codes for CASSQVVGAFFYEQYF.

The chain uses TRBV6-5 and TRBJ1-1; 8 bases line up with TRBD1. Germline V gives CDR1 MNHEY, CDR2 SVGAGI. V lost 4 bases and J lost 3; bases outside the gene matches: 1. The CDR3 extends over 13 amino acids. This CDR3 reads CASSSGGYTEAFF. DNA for the CDR3: TGTGCCAGCAGTTCAGGGGGCTACACTGAAGCTTTCTTT.